Each of the 18 T cell receptor beta chains below was sequenced from the same sample in a study of human T cells and chemical hapten exposure. As for time point: patch test 3, about 24 weeks after DPC sensitization. Treatment given: therapeutic diphenylcyclopropenone sensitization with weekly scalp DPC. MiXCR was run by TCRdb on the RACE reads, yielding one entry per CDR3 protein. Of about 190,000 distinct CDR3 sequences listed, around 23% are singletons. This specimen consisted of whole blood, obtained in connection with sensitization to the hapten diphenylcyclopropenone (DPC). These receptor sequences come from a woman in her thirties or forties with alopecia areata. Some clones in this sample may be carry-over from other donors' samples.

The J gene is TRBJ2-7, the V gene TRBV7-6; 7 bases are a match to TRBD2. The CDR3 extends over 16 amino acids. The germline V gene encodes CDR1 SGHVS and CDR2 FNYEAQ. Trimming removed 1 base from V and 2 bases from J; junction bases left unmatched: 8. The DNA for the CDR3 is TGTGCCAGCAGCTTAGGGGGGGGGGGACCCCCCTACGAGCAGTACTTC. Its translation: CASSLGGGGPPYEQYF.

This clonotype was detected many times. The chain employs TRBV5-1 and TRBJ2-5, with a weak D call TRBD1 (5 bases). Germline CDR1 is SGHRS and CDR2 is YFSETQ. V lost 4 bases, J lost 2 bases, and 15 bases lay in between. The CDR3 spans 15 residues. The CDR3 loop is CASSRGFHLQETQYF. The CDR3 nucleotides are TGCGCCAGCAGCAGGGGTTTCCACCTTCAAGAGACCCAGTACTTC.

The gene calls are TRBV6-2 or TRBV6-3 and TRBJ1-2, with D tentatively TRBD1 (5 bases). Germline assignment: CDR1 MNHEY and CDR2 SVGEGT. The CDR3 has 16 residues. The V end was cut by 0 bases, the J end by 3 bases, with 14 bases between. CDR3 DNA sequence: TGTGCCAGCAGTTACTCGGTGGAAGGGGAGGACTATGGCTACACCTTC. Its protein product is CASSYSVEGEDYGYTF.

This clonotype was seen a handful of times. The V call is TRBV5-1, the J call TRBJ2-2; TRBD2 matches 11 bases. The CDR3 extends over 17 amino acids. The junction had 7 bases not matched to a gene; V was cut back by 2 bases and J by 4 bases. Germline-derived CDR1 and CDR2 are SGHRS and YFSETQ. The CDR3 DNA sequence: TGCGCCAGCAGCTTACTAGCGGGAGATCCGGCCACCGGGGAGCTGTTTTTT. This codes for CASSLLAGDPATGELFF.

The chain links TRBV6-2 or TRBV6-3 to TRBJ2-7; 8 bases are shared with TRBD1. CDR1 is MNHEY, CDR2 SVGEGT, per germline. The CDR3 is made up of 15 amino acids. Trimming at V came to 7 bases and at J to 7 bases, leaving 15 bases not matched to a gene. This chain's CDR3 is CASTVGGTGVGEQYF. The DNA of the CDR3 is TGTGCCAGCACTGTCGGTGGGACAGGTGTCGGGGAGCAGTACTTC.

The chain has TRBV9 and TRBJ2-1; D possibly corresponds to TRBD2 (5 bases). The V end was cut by 0 bases, the J end by 7 bases, with 14 bases between. The CDR3 consists of 15 residues. The germline CDR1 and CDR2 sequences are SGDLS and YYNGEE. This chain's CDR3 is CASSVVLGEGNEQFF. The CDR3, as DNA: TGTGCCAGCAGCGTAGTGCTGGGTGAGGGTAATGAGCAGTTCTTC.

The rearrangement links TRBV7-2 to TRBJ1-1; D is unclear. Trimming shortened V by 1 base and J by 5 bases, and 8 bases separated the two germline ends. This CDR3 has 13 amino acids. Germline V gives CDR1 SGHTA, CDR2 FQGNSA. CDR3 loop: CASSLEGKTEAFF. In nucleotides, the CDR3 is TGTGCCAGCAGCTTAGAGGGCAAGACTGAAGCTTTCTTT.

The chain combines TRBV5-6 with TRBJ2-1; TRBD2 matches at 9 bases. The CDR3 sequence is 16 residues long. Unmatched junction bases numbered 5, after V lost 0 bases and J lost 4 bases. Looked up from germline, CDR1 is SGHDT and CDR2 is YYEEEE. The CDR3 sequence: CASSLAISGSYNEQFF. The CDR3 DNA sequence: TGTGCCAGCAGCTTGGCTATTAGCGGGAGTTACAATGAGCAGTTCTTC.

This clonotype turned up a few times. The gene calls are TRBV12-3 or TRBV12-4 and TRBJ1-2, with D possibly matching TRBD1 (5 bases). The CDR3 has 13 residues. The germline V and J ends were trimmed by 8 bases and 4 bases, with 14 bases remaining between them. The chain's CDR3 is CASQDKLGYGYTF. In nucleotides, the CDR3 is TGTGCCAGCCAGGACAAGCTGGGCTATGGCTACACCTTC.

J is TRBJ1-5 and V is TRBV3-1, with D uncertain. The CDR3 length is 15 residues. V was cut by 1 base and J by 4 bases, with 11 bases left in between. Germline-derived CDR1 and CDR2 are LGHDT and YNNKEL (reference sequence). CDR3 DNA: TGTGCCAGCAGCCAAGGTCGGGCTTTTAATCAGCCCCAGCATTTT. This codes for CASSQGRAFNQPQHF. The full variable domain, completed using reference TRBV3-1 and TRBJ1-5, is DTAVSQTPKYLVTQMGNDKSIKCEQNLGHDTMYWYKQDSKKFLKIMFSYNNKELIINETVPNRFSPKSPDKAHLNLHINSLELGDSAVYFCASSQGRAFNQPQHFGDGTRLSIL.

This clonotype was detected only a few times. This chain joins TRBV29-1 and TRBJ1-2; D may be TRBD1 (6 bases). The germline V gene has CDR1 SQVTM and CDR2 ANQGSEA. Trimming stripped 4 bases from V and 6 bases from J, with 15 bases between. The CDR3 totals 13 residues. CDR3 in amino acids: CSVGETGLNGYTF. DNA of the CDR3: TGCAGCGTTGGTGAAACAGGGTTGAATGGCTACACCTTC.

This clonotype has ten or more counts. The CDR3 reads CASSLRGSYEQYF. CDR3 in DNA: TGTGCCAGCAGTTTACGGGGGAGCTACGAGCAGTACTTC. The V and J genes are TRBV12-3 or TRBV12-4 and TRBJ2-7, with D possibly TRBD2 on 6 matching bases. With 2 bases removed from V and 3 bases from J, the gap between germline ends came to 8 bases. The CDR3 sequence is 13 residues long.

This clonotype turned up a few times. V gene TRBV11-2 combines with J gene TRBJ2-3, with D uncertain. In germline, CDR1 is SGHAT, CDR2 FQNNGV. This CDR3 is 12 amino acids long. The ends were cut back, 2 bases at V and 5 bases at J, with 5 bases in the middle. CDR3 bases: TGTGCCAGCAGCTTATGGGGAGATACGCAGTATTTT. It yields the protein CASSLWGDTQYF.

This clonotype was found a few times. The chain combines TRBV7-9 with TRBJ1-1; D may be TRBD1 (5 bases). The CDR3 loop spans 12 amino acids. Germline loops: CDR1 SEHNR, CDR2 FQNEAQ (reference sequence). Trimming shortened V by 1 base and J by 7 bases, and 7 bases separated the two germline ends. In DNA form, the CDR3 reads TGTGCCAGCAGCTTAGACGGGGGTGAAGCTTTCTTT. Amino acids: CASSLDGGEAFF. The variable domain in full, completed from reference TRBV7-9 and TRBJ1-1, reads DTGVSQNPRHKITKRGQNVTFRCDPISEHNRLYWYRQTLGQGPEFLTYFQNEAQLEKSRLLSDRFSAERPKGSFSTLEIQRTEQGDSAMYLCASSLDGGEAFFGQGTRLTVV.

This rearrangement joins TRBV24-1 to TRBJ2-1; D gene ambiguous. The germline CDR1 and CDR2 sequences are KGHDR and SFDVKD. With 1 base removed from V and 0 bases from J, the gap between germline ends came to 9 bases. The CDR3 contains 16 residues. CDR3 residues: CATSDFPASSYNEQFF. The DNA for the CDR3 is TGTGCCACCAGTGATTTTCCGGCATCCTCCTACAATGAGCAGTTCTTC.

The chain uses TRBV29-1 and TRBJ1-2; the D is unclear. Germline lookup yields CDR1 SQVTM and CDR2 ANQGSEA. The V and J ends lost 6 bases and 6 bases respectively, with 17 bases between them. This CDR3 contains 13 residues. CDR3: CSVARRMDDGYTF. The CDR3 DNA sequence: TGCAGCGTAGCCAGACGTATGGACGATGGCTACACCTTC.

This clonotype was picked up a small number of times. The rearrangement uses TRBV7-2 and TRBJ1-6; no reliable D call. The CDR3 spans 15 residues. V lost 1 base and J 7 bases, leaving 11 bases between the germline ends. Germline lookup yields CDR1 SGHTA and CDR2 FQGNSA. CDR3: CASSLVAGKNSPLHF. CDR3 coding DNA: TGTGCCAGCAGCTTAGTGGCCGGGAAGAATTCACCCCTCCACTTT.

The rearrangement links TRBV27 to TRBJ2-3; a weak D match, TRBD2 (5 bases). Trimming took off 7 bases at V and 1 base at J, with 12 bases between the two ends. CDR1 is MNHEY and CDR2 is SMNVEV in the germline V gene (reference sequence). This CDR3 has 14 residues. DNA for the CDR3: TGTGCCAGCAATCTAGCAAAGGGCACAGATACGCAGTATTTT. Translated: CASNLAKGTDTQYF.